At least ten counts were recorded for the clone carrying this TCR beta chain. Its antigen is unidentified. Amplified regions were TCR beta CDR3 sequences from RNA transcripts. Initially, a first-round RT-PCR of the TCR CDR3 employed the HTBI primer set. Each CDR3 protein is one row after TCRdb ran MiXCR on the multiplex PCR reads. This table holds 640,000 or so distinct CDR3 sequences, about 15% found once. This entry is derived from a study of T cells in Graves' hyperthyroidism and ophthalmopathy. Study-wide points: Blood also held most thyroid clonotypes expanded beyond 0.001. The model forecast ophthalmopathy, anticipating it by a median about 7 months before onset.

Germline CDR1 LGHNT, CDR2 FRNRAP. The CDR3 has 14 residues. Trimming pared 5 bases from V and 1 base from J, leaving 11 bases between. The origin of this receptor is a middle-aged woman with Graves' ophthalmopathy. The V and J genes are TRBV12-5 and TRBJ1-2; D is unresolved. The sample consisted of blood. The CDR3 nucleotides read TGTGCTAGTGGTCCCGTGACTATTAACTATGGCTACACCTTC. It is translated as CASGPVTINYGYTF.